The 12 T cell receptor beta chains reported below all come from one sample, sequenced in a study of blood T cell repertoires in COVID-19. The table came from immunoSEQ multiplex PCR; TCRdb's copy has only in-frame clones and leaves some out. Of about 370,000 clones detected, 70% to 90% appear once; the ten largest clones hold around 3%. The sample comprised peripheral blood. All receptors derive from a woman in her 30s with COVID-19, enrolled during active disease.

The chain couples TRBV6-1 to TRBJ2-5; possibly TRBD2 for D (7 bases). CDR1 and CDR2 from the germline V gene are MNHNS and SASEGT. V dropped 3 bases and J dropped 1 base, with 12 bases sitting between them. The CDR3 sequence is 15 residues long. CDR3 region: CASSEAGAFQETQYF. CDR3 nucleotides: TGTGCCAGCAGTGAGGCGGGGGCGTTCCAAGAGACCCAGTACTTC.

V is TRBV19 and J is TRBJ1-5, with unresolved D. With 3 bases removed from V and 0 bases from J, the gap between germline ends came to 9 bases. The germline CDR1 and CDR2 sequences are LNHDA and SQIVND (reference sequence). This CDR3 contains 15 residues. The CDR3 reads CASSIYSSSNQPQHF. The CDR3 DNA reads TGTGCCAGTAGTATCTACAGTTCTAGCAATCAGCCCCAGCATTTT.

This chain connects TRBV6-5 to TRBJ2-7; TRBD1 matches 8 bases. The junction had 5 bases not matched to a gene; V was cut back by 6 bases and J by 4 bases. The germline V gene has CDR1 MNHEY and CDR2 SVGAGI. The CDR3 has 13 residues. In nucleotides, the CDR3 is TGTGCCAGCAGCAGACAGGGGCCTTACGAGCAGTACGTC. Translation: CASSRQGPYEQYV.

This clone was counted once. V is TRBV2 and J is TRBJ1-2, with TRBD1 matching 9 bases. Germline V lookup: CDR1 SNHLY, CDR2 FYNNEI. This CDR3 has 13 residues. V dropped 7 bases and J dropped 12; count of bases not matched to a gene: 12. The chain's CDR3 is CASKTGTGSTNTF. DNA of the CDR3: TGTGCCAGCAAAACCGGGACAGGGAGCACTAACACCTTC. Together with reference TRBV2 and TRBJ1-2, the CDR3 gives the full variable domain: EPEVTQTPSHQVTQMGQEVILRCVPISNHLYFYWYRQILGQKVEFLVSFYNNEISEKSEIFDDQFSVERPDGSNFTLKIRSTKLEDSAMYFCASKTGTGSTNTFGSGTRLTVV.

This clone was seen a single time. V and J are TRBV5-1 and TRBJ2-4; 8 bases are shared with TRBD2. In germline, CDR1 is SGHRS, CDR2 YFSETQ. The trim removed 4 bases at V and 2 bases at J, leaving 11 bases unmatched. The CDR3 extends over 17 amino acids. This CDR3 reads CASSPSATSETKNIQYF. The CDR3 nucleotides are TGCGCCAGCAGCCCGTCGGCGACTAGCGAAACCAAAAACATTCAGTACTTC. The complete variable domain, with remaining parts taken from reference TRBV5-1 and TRBJ2-4, reads KAGVTQTPRYLIKTRGQQVTLSCSPISGHRSVSWYQQTPGQGLQFLFEYFSETQRNKGNFPGRFSGRQFSNSRSEMNVSTLELGDSALYLCASSPSATSETKNIQYFGAGTRLSVL.

The genes are TRBV5-1 and TRBJ2-1; 9 bases are a match to TRBD2. This CDR3 is 15 amino acids long. Per germline, CDR1 SGHRS and CDR2 YFSETQ. The J segment lost 9 bases and the V segment lost 4 bases, leaving 11 bases of the junction unmatched. This CDR3 reads CASSPPSGRNGEQFF. DNA for the CDR3: TGCGCCAGCAGCCCCCCGAGCGGGAGGAATGGTGAGCAGTTCTTC.

The chain carries TRBV28 and TRBJ2-2; a possible D gene is TRBD1 (6 bases). Looked up from germline, CDR1 is MDHEN and CDR2 is SYDVKM. The CDR3 length is 21 residues. The V end lost 5 bases, the J end lost 5 bases, and 33 bases lay between the germline ends. CDR3 residues: CASSLALATLGKGTKTGELFF. The CDR3 DNA follows: TGTGCCAGCAGTCTCGCCCTAGCTACTCTCGGAAAGGGGACAAAAACCGGGGAGCTGTTTTTT. The variable domain in full, with the rest retrieved from reference TRBV28 and TRBJ2-2, is DVKVTQSSRYLVKRTGEKVFLECVQDMDHENMFWYRQDPGLGLRLIYFSYDVKMKEKGDIPEGYSVSREKKERFSLILESASTNQTSMYLCASSLALATLGKGTKTGELFFGEGSRLTVL.

The rearrangement joins TRBV20-1 to TRBJ2-1; 11 nucleotides match TRBD2. V was clipped by 3 bases and J by 4 bases; unmatched bases: 8. There are 16 residues in the CDR3. Germline values: CDR1 DFQATT, CDR2 SNEGSKA (reference sequence). The CDR3 spells CSASPSGRTTYNEQFF. CDR3 coding DNA: TGCAGTGCTAGTCCTAGCGGGAGGACCACTTACAATGAGCAGTTCTTC.

The rearrangement uses TRBV28 and TRBJ2-7; TRBD1 is a possible D gene (5 bases). The ends were cut back, 5 bases at V and 2 bases at J, with 22 bases in the middle. Looked up from germline, CDR1 is MDHEN and CDR2 is SYDVKM. The CDR3 covers 17 residues. The CDR3 is CASSPLNRGTIPYEQYF. The CDR3 DNA reads as TGTGCCAGCAGTCCCCTTAATAGGGGTACGATCCCCTACGAGCAGTACTTC.

This chain joins TRBV20-1 and TRBJ1-2, with D possibly TRBD1 on 5 matching bases. This CDR3 comprises 11 residues. V gave up 5 bases and J gave up 7 bases, with 11 bases separating them. The V gene's germline CDR1 is DFQATT and CDR2 SNEGSKA (reference sequence). CDR3 nucleotides: TGCAGTGCTCCAGGGCAGGGTGGCTACACCTTC. Translation gives CSAPGQGGYTF.

The chain recombines TRBV18 with TRBJ2-1; 7 positions match TRBD2. V lost 0 bases, J lost 8 bases, and 4 bases stayed unmatched. CDR3 length: 14 residues. From germline, CDR1 is KGHSH and CDR2 LQKENI. The CDR3 DNA sequence: TGTGCCAGCTCACCACCGCTGGGGGGGGATGAGCAGTTCTTC. This translates into CASSPPLGGDEQFF. Full variable domain (missing parts from reference TRBV18 and TRBJ2-1): NAGVMQNPRHLVRRRGQEARLRCSPMKGHSHVYWYRQLPEEGLKFMVYLQKENIIDESGMPKERFSAEFPKEGPSILRIQQVVRGDSAAYFCASSPPLGGDEQFFGPGTRLTVL.

CDR3 residues: CASSSGTGVLYEQYV. The CDR3 nucleotides read TGTGCCAGCAGCTCCGGGACAGGGGTTTTGTACGAGCAGTACGTC. V is TRBV11-3 and J is TRBJ2-7; 10 bases fit TRBD1. V dropped 4 bases and J dropped 4; count of bases not matched to a gene: 7. Germline CDR1 reads SGHNT; CDR2 reads YENEEA. This CDR3 spans 15 amino acids.